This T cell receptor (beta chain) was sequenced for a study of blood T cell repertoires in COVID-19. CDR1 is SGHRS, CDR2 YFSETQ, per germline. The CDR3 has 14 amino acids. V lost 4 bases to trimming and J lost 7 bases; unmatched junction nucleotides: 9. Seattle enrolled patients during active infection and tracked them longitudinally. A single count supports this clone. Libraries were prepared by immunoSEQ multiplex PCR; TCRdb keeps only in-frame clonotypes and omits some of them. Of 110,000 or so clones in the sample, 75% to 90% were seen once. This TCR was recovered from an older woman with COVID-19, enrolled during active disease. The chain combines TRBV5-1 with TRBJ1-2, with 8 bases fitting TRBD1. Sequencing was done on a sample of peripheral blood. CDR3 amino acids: CASSPGQGDFGYTF. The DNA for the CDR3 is TGCGCCAGCAGCCCTGGACAGGGTGATTTTGGCTACACCTTC. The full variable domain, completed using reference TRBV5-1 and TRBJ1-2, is KAGVTQTPRYLIKTRGQQVTLSCSPISGHRSVSWYQQTPGQGLQFLFEYFSETQRNKGNFPGRFSGRQFSNSRSEMNVSTLELGDSALYLCASSPGQGDFGYTFGSGTRLTVV.